These 20 T cell receptor beta chains share one sample of origin, sequenced in a study of liver allograft versus peripheral blood T cells. Study overall: Recipients' peripheral blood T cell receptor repertoires were compared with those in transplanted livers.

TCRdb redid the calling of the reads with MiXCR, one entry per CDR3 protein. The table has thousands of distinct CDR3 sequences, 15% to 18% seen once. Every receptor here comes from a human patient who had a liver transplant. A subset of T cells may come from the graft donor.

By proportion, this clonotype is medium-sized. CDR3 sequence (DNA): TGTGCCAGCAGTCCAGGGACAGCGTCGCTCTATGGCTACACCTTC. The encoded protein is CASSPGTASLYGYTF. The chain has TRBV27 and TRBJ1-2, with 7 positions matching TRBD1. Germline CDR1 reads MNHEY; CDR2 reads SMNVEV (reference sequence). Trimming cost V 5 bases and J 4 bases; bases outside gene matches: 10. This CDR3 has 15 amino acids.

This clonotype ranks as medium-sized. This chain links TRBV11-2 with TRBJ1-2; D uncertain. Trimming took 5 bases from V and 4 from J, leaving 14 bases between them. The CDR3 spans 14 residues. From germline, CDR1 is SGHAT and CDR2 FQNNGV. This CDR3 reads CASSPSARLYGYTF. In nucleotides, the CDR3 is TGTGCCAGCAGCCCCTCAGCCAGACTCTATGGCTACACCTTC.

This clonotype is medium-sized by share. The chain joins TRBV6-5 to TRBJ2-2; the match to TRBD1 covers 8 bases. Trimming removed 7 bases from V and 1 base from J; junction bases left unmatched: 5. Germline lookup yields CDR1 MNHEY and CDR2 SVGAGI. This CDR3 has 15 amino acids. CDR3 protein: CASTRQGMNTGELFF. The CDR3 nucleotides read TGTGCCAGCACAAGACAGGGGATGAACACCGGGGAGCTGTTTTTT.

On this clonotype: It may be a read error: a sequence one base away is much more abundant. This chain uses TRBV11-2 with TRBJ2-1; D call uncertain. The CDR3 has 13 amino acids. Germline CDR1 reads SGHAT; CDR2 reads FQNNGV. V was clipped by 1 base and J by 10 bases, with 11 bases between them. In DNA, the CDR3 is TGTGCCAGCAGCTTAGTTTTGGATCTCGAGCAGTTCTTC. As protein: CASSLVLDLEQFF.

This chain links TRBV12-3 or TRBV12-4 with TRBJ2-5, with TRBD2 matching 7 bases. With V trimmed by 3 bases and J by 7 bases, 14 bases remained unmatched. The CDR3 runs 16 residues. CDR3 sequence: CASSFVSTSALGTQYF. The CDR3 region has the DNA TGTGCCAGCAGTTTTGTTTCTACTAGCGCGTTAGGGACCCAGTACTTC.

This clonotype rates as medium-sized. V usage is TRBV27 and J usage is TRBJ2-1, with D possibly matching TRBD1 (6 bases). Germline CDR1 MNHEY, CDR2 SMNVEV (reference sequence). Trimming took 7 bases from V and 5 from J, leaving 15 bases between them. This CDR3 contains 14 residues. The CDR3 here is CASNEGVTNNEQFF. DNA for the CDR3: TGTGCCAGCAACGAGGGGGTCACAAACAATGAGCAGTTCTTC.

J is TRBJ2-7 and V is TRBV2; 8 nucleotides agree with TRBD1. After removal of 7 bases from V and 2 bases from J, the junction contained 7 bases not matched to a gene. This CDR3 comprises 14 residues. Germline CDR1 SNHLY, CDR2 FYNNEI. This CDR3 reads CASTGQGSTYEQYF. CDR3 sequence (DNA): TGTGCCAGCACTGGACAGGGTTCAACCTACGAGCAGTACTTC.

This clonotype is classed as medium-sized. V gene TRBV12-5 combines with J gene TRBJ2-7, with D unresolved. The germline V gene has CDR1 LGHNT and CDR2 FRNRAP. CDR3 length: 11 amino acids. The V and J ends lost 1 base and 5 bases respectively, with 3 bases between them. CDR3 nucleotides: TGTGCTAGTGGTTTGGGTAACGAGCAGTACTTC. Protein: CASGLGNEQYF.

This clonotype qualifies as large (0.1 to 1%). This rearrangement joins TRBV24-1 to TRBJ1-5; D ambiguous. The V end lost 2 bases, the J end lost 5 bases, and 9 bases lay between the germline ends. This CDR3 has 14 residues. Germline-derived CDR1 and CDR2 are KGHDR and SFDVKD. The CDR3 loop is CATSDSLADQPQHF. CDR3 bases: TGTGCCACCAGTGATTCTCTGGCGGATCAGCCCCAGCATTTT.

At least ten counts were recorded for this clonotype. The gene calls are TRBV7-9 and TRBJ1-1; unclear D gene. Germline CDR1 SEHNR, CDR2 FQNEAQ (reference sequence). V dropped 7 bases and J dropped 5 bases, with 11 bases sitting between them. This CDR3 region has 12 residues. The CDR3, as DNA: TGTGCCAGCATGGTAGGGAGGACTGAAGCTTTCTTT. Translation: CASMVGRTEAFF.

Only a few counts were recorded for this clonotype. The rearrangement uses TRBV11-2 and TRBJ1-2; D not resolved. The germline V and J ends were trimmed by 2 bases and 0 bases, with 13 bases remaining between them. This CDR3 contains 16 residues. Germline loops: CDR1 SGHAT, CDR2 FQNNGV. The CDR3 nucleotides are TGTGCCAGCAGCTTAAATTCACGAGCAGCTAACTATGGCTACACCTTC. Its protein product is CASSLNSRAANYGYTF.

This clonotype has just a few counts. The CDR3 sequence: CASSPSLGRAFF. CDR3 bases: TGTGCCAGCAGCCCTTCATTGGGTCGAGCTTTCTTT. V is TRBV5-5 and J is TRBJ1-1; D not certain. The V and J ends lost 4 bases and 10 bases respectively, with 14 bases between them. Germline V gives CDR1 SGHKS, CDR2 YYEKEE (reference sequence). This CDR3 is built from 12 residues.

Sample share makes this clonotype medium-sized. The chain employs TRBV27 and TRBJ1-1, with a tentative D call TRBD1 (5 bases). Trimming removed 7 bases from V and 5 bases from J, with 23 bases in between. Germline CDR1 reads MNHEY; CDR2 reads SMNVEV (reference sequence). The CDR3 length is 16 residues. The CDR3 DNA follows: TGTGCCAGCACCAGTGGGGCAGGGTATGTAAGAACTGAAGCTTTCTTT. Translating it yields CASTSGAGYVRTEAFF.

This clonotype is deemed medium-sized. The rearrangement links TRBV9 to TRBJ2-1; 10 nucleotides match TRBD2. The CDR3 is 16 amino acids. Germline CDR1 and CDR2: SGDLS and YYNGEE. V shed 4 bases and J 3 bases; nucleotides not matched to a gene: 7. The CDR3 region is CASSTLAGGLYNEQFF. CDR3 bases: TGTGCCAGCAGCACATTAGCGGGGGGTCTCTACAATGAGCAGTTCTTC.

This clonotype rates as medium-sized. V and J are TRBV19 and TRBJ2-7; 10 nucleotides align to TRBD1. Looked up from germline, CDR1 is LNHDA and CDR2 is SQIVND (reference sequence). J was trimmed by 3 bases and V by 4 bases; bases with no gene match: 3. The CDR3 has 14 amino acids. Written as DNA, the CDR3 is TGTGCCAGTAGTAAATGGGACAGGGGCTACGAGCAGTACTTC. It yields the protein CASSKWDRGYEQYF.

This clonotype is medium-sized by share. The rearrangement uses TRBV28 and TRBJ2-1; D is unresolved. Trimming took off 4 bases at V and 6 bases at J, with 10 bases between the two ends. Per germline, CDR1 MDHEN and CDR2 SYDVKM. This CDR3 is built from 13 residues. The CDR3 loop is CASSSPLGNEQFF. The CDR3 DNA reads TGTGCCAGCAGTTCTCCCTTGGGCAATGAGCAGTTCTTC.

By proportion, this clonotype is medium-sized. The chain carries TRBV13 and TRBJ2-7; 10 bases are a match to TRBD1. The length of the CDR3 is 15 residues. Germline V lookup: CDR1 PRHDT, CDR2 FYEKMQ (reference sequence). J lost 2 bases, V lost 5 bases, and 6 bases had no gene match. The CDR3 loop reads CASSRGGTGAYEQYF. The CDR3 nucleotides read TGTGCCAGCAGCCGTGGGGGGACAGGGGCCTACGAGCAGTACTTC.

This clonotype is judged medium-sized. The genes are TRBV20-1 and TRBJ1-1; TRBD1 is a possible D gene (6 bases). CDR1 is DFQATT and CDR2 is SNEGSKA in the germline V gene (reference sequence). Trimming removed 1 base from V and 7 bases from J, with 19 bases in between. CDR3 size: 15 residues. CDR3 amino acids: CSARGTHRAGNEAFF. The CDR3 DNA follows: TGCAGTGCTAGAGGTACGCACAGGGCTGGGAATGAAGCTTTCTTT.

By sample share, this clonotype is medium-sized. V and J are TRBV19 and TRBJ2-7; no clear D. The length of the CDR3 is 13 residues. V shed 6 bases and J shed 3 bases, with 12 bases lying between them. Germline V lookup: CDR1 LNHDA, CDR2 SQIVND (reference sequence). The CDR3 sequence: CASSDGRDYEQYF. The DNA of the CDR3 is TGTGCCAGTAGCGATGGCCGAGACTACGAGCAGTACTTC.

Note on this clonotype: This sequence may be a read error, since a much larger clone differs from it by one base. The chain joins TRBV7-9 to TRBJ1-3; D uncertain. Germline assignment: CDR1 SEHNR and CDR2 FQNEAQ (reference sequence). The CDR3 is 15 amino acids. The CDR3 sequence is CASSPAGLAGDTLYF. The CDR3 DNA follows: TGTGCCAGCAGCCCGGCGGGCCTCGCAGGAGACACCTTATATTTT.